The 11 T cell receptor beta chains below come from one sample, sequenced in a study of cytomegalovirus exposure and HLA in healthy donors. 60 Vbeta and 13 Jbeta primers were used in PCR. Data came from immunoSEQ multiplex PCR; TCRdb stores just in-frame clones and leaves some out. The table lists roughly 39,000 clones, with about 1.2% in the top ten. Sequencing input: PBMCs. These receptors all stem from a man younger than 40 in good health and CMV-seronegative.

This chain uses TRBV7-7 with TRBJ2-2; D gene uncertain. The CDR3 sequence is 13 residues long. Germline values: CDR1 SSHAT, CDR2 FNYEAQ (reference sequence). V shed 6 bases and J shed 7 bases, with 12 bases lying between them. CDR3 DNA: TGTGCCAGCAGTCCAGCCCCGGGCGGGGAGCTGTTTTTT. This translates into CASSPAPGGELFF.

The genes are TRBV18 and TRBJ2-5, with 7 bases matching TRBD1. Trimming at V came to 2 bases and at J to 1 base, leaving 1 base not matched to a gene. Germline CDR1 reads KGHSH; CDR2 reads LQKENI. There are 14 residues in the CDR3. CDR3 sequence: CASSPRDSQETQYF. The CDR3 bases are TGTGCCAGCTCACCAAGGGACAGCCAAGAGACCCAGTACTTC.

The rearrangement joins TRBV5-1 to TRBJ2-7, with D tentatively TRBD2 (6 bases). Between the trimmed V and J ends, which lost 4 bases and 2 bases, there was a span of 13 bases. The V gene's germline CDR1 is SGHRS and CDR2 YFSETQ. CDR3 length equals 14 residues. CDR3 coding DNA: TGCGCCAGCAGCCAAATCCGGGAGCCCTACGAGCAGTACTTC. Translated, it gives CASSQIREPYEQYF.

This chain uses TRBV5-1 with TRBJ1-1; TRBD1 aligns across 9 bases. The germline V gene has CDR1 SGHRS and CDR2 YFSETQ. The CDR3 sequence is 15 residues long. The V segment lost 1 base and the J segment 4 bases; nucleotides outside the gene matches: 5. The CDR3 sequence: CASSLTGGAGTEAFF. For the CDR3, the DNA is TGCGCCAGCAGCTTGACAGGGGGCGCAGGCACTGAAGCTTTCTTT.

The CDR3 spells CASSFSFDGYTF. The CDR3 DNA reads as TGTGCCAGCAGCTTTTCCTTCGATGGCTACACCTTC. V usage is TRBV7-9 and J usage is TRBJ1-2; D not certain. Germline V CDR1 and CDR2: SEHNR, FQNEAQ (reference sequence). Trimming removed 3 bases from V and 6 bases from J, with 8 bases in between. The CDR3 is 12 residues long.

The CDR3 loop is CASSLQYEQFF. The CDR3 DNA follows: TGTGCCAGCAGCTTACAATATGAGCAGTTCTTC. The V gene is TRBV7-9, the J gene TRBJ2-1; D unresolved. This CDR3 is 11 amino acids long. Germline assignment: CDR1 SEHNR and CDR2 FQNEAQ (reference sequence). The V end was cut by 2 bases, the J end by 8 bases, with 4 bases between.

CDR3 in amino acids: CAWSVGGRRVGTDTQYF. The DNA of the CDR3 is TGTGCCTGGAGTGTTGGCGGGAGGCGAGTGGGCACAGATACGCAGTATTTT. V gene TRBV30 combines with J gene TRBJ2-3; 8 nucleotides line up with TRBD2. Germline V gene lookup returns CDR1 GTSNPN and CDR2 SVGIG (reference sequence). The CDR3 has 17 amino acids. The junction had 9 bases not matched to a gene; V was cut back by 0 bases and J by 1 base.

The CDR3 reads CASSLATGAYNSPLHF. The CDR3 bases are TGTGCCAGCAGCTTGGCGACAGGGGCCTATAATTCACCCCTCCACTTT. The chain links TRBV13 to TRBJ1-6; 8 nucleotides agree with TRBD1. Germline values: CDR1 PRHDT, CDR2 FYEKMQ (reference sequence). The CDR3 is 16 amino acids. V was pared by 3 bases and J by 2 bases, with 3 bases of the junction left unmatched.

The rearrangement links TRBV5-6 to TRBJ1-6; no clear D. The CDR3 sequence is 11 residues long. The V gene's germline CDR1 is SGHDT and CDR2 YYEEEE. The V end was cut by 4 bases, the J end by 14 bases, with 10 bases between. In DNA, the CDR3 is TGTGCCAGCAGCCGAGGGTTATCCCTCCACTTT. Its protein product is CASSRGLSLHF. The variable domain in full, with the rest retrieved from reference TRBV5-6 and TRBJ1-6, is DAGVTQSPTHLIKTRGQQVTLRCSPKSGHDTVSWYQQALGQGPQFIFQYYEEEERQRGNFPDRFSGHQFPNYSSELNVNALLLGDSALYLCASSRGLSLHFGNGTRLTVT.

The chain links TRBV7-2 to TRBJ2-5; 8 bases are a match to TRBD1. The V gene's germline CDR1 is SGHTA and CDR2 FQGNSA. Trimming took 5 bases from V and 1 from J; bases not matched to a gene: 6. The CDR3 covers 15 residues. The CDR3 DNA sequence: TGTGCCAGCAGCCCCCTGGACAGGGCCCAAGAGACCCAGTACTTC. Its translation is CASSPLDRAQETQYF.

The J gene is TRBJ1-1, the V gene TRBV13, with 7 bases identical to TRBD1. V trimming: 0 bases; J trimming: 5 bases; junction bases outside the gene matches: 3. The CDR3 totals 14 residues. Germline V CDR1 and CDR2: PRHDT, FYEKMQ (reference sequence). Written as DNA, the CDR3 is TGTGCCAGCAGCTTAGGACAGGGGAGGACTGAAGCTTTCTTT. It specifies CASSLGQGRTEAFF.